The 21 T cell receptor beta chains below all came from one sample that was sequenced in a study of STAT5B mutations in CD4+ large granular lymphocyte leukemia. Sequencing was performed with immunoSEQ multiplex PCR; in TCRdb, only in-frame clones are kept and a portion is missing. Among about 48,000 clones, roughly 70% were seen once, and the ten largest hold about 1.6%. The source material was CD4+ T cells from blood buffy coats. The source of these receptors is a human donor in good health.

The V gene is TRBV5-5, the J gene TRBJ2-7; 9 bases align to TRBD1. CDR1 and CDR2 from the germline V gene are SGHKS and YYEKEE (reference sequence). V lost 2 bases and J lost 2; bases outside the gene matches: 8. CDR3 length: 16 residues. The chain's CDR3 is CASSFGQGPYPYEQYV. The DNA for the CDR3 is TGTGCCAGCAGCTTCGGACAGGGGCCCTACCCCTACGAGCAGTACGTC.

The V and J genes are TRBV7-9 and TRBJ2-5; either TRBD1 or TRBD2 may fit D (5 bases each). The CDR3 has 15 residues. Germline V gene sequence: CDR1 SEHNR, CDR2 FQNEAQ (reference sequence). V was trimmed by 5 bases and J by 6 bases, leaving 19 bases between them. In DNA form, the CDR3 reads TGTGCCAGCAGCCTAGTATCGGGGCTGTTAAAGACCCAGTACTTC. This sequence encodes CASSLVSGLLKTQYF.

V and J are TRBV5-6 and TRBJ1-4, with 7 bases that match TRBD1. This CDR3 region has 15 residues. With 4 bases clipped from V and 0 bases from J, the junction kept 3 bases outside the gene matches. CDR1 and CDR2 from the germline V gene are SGHDT and YYEEEE. The CDR3 sequence is CASSLTGATNEKLFF. CDR3 DNA sequence: TGTGCCAGCAGCCTAACAGGGGCAACTAATGAAAAACTGTTTTTT.

This clone was seen only a few times. The chain uses TRBV10-3 and TRBJ1-1; D gene unclear. This CDR3 spans 11 amino acids. CDR1 is ENHRY and CDR2 is SYGVKD in the germline V gene. Trimming left V 4 bases short and J 6 bases short, with 6 bases between. CDR3 region: CAISGGSEAFF. The CDR3, as DNA: TGTGCCATCAGTGGTGGATCTGAAGCTTTCTTT.

The gene calls are TRBV19 and TRBJ2-1, with 7 nucleotides matching TRBD1. The CDR3 runs to 12 residues. V trimming: 4 bases; J trimming: 7 bases; junction bases outside the gene matches: 1. Germline assignment: CDR1 LNHDA and CDR2 SQIVND (reference sequence). The CDR3 coding sequence is TGTGCCAGTAGTACACAGGGGAATGAGCAGTTCTTC. Protein product: CASSTQGNEQFF.

The chain couples TRBV5-1 to TRBJ2-3; 7 bases are a match to TRBD1. Trimming took 4 bases from V and 0 from J; bases not matched to a gene: 2. The CDR3 contains 14 residues. Per germline, CDR1 SGHRS and CDR2 YFSETQ. The CDR3 nucleotides read TGCGCCAGCAGCGAGGGACAGAGCACAGATACGCAGTATTTT. Encoded protein: CASSEGQSTDTQYF.

This sequence joins TRBV9 and TRBJ1-1; TRBD1 agrees at 7 bases. Germline V gene lookup returns CDR1 SGDLS and CDR2 YYNGEE. CDR3 length: 14 amino acids. V was clipped by 4 bases and J by 4 bases; unmatched bases: 7. This CDR3 reads CASSPRQGSTEAFF. CDR3 bases: TGTGCCAGCAGCCCCCGACAGGGTAGCACTGAAGCTTTCTTT.

This sequence joins TRBV5-1 and TRBJ1-3; weak D call: TRBD1 (6 bases). The CDR3 consists of 14 residues. Trimming removed 4 bases at V and 4 bases at J, with 12 bases between. Germline V CDR1 and CDR2: SGHRS, YFSETQ. CDR3 nucleotides: TGCGCCAGCAGCGGCGGGACACTCGGAAACACCATATATTTT. Translated: CASSGGTLGNTIYF.

The chain recombines TRBV6-5 with TRBJ1-4, with 7 bases matching TRBD1. Per the germline V gene, CDR1 is MNHEY and CDR2 is SVGAGI. V shed 2 bases, J shed 7 bases, and the junction held 4 bases outside the gene matches. This CDR3 region has 14 residues. CDR3 protein: CASSYGRGAEKLFF. The CDR3 DNA reads TGTGCCAGCAGTTACGGCAGGGGGGCTGAAAAACTGTTTTTT.

The chain uses TRBV19 and TRBJ1-4; no definite D call. CDR3 length: 14 residues. V lost 5 bases to trimming and J lost 8 bases, with 15 bases between them. Germline lookup yields CDR1 LNHDA and CDR2 SQIVND (reference sequence). The DNA of the CDR3 is TGTGCCAGTAGTGACCGACGGGGTTCGGAAAAACTGTTTTTT. Encoded protein: CASSDRRGSEKLFF.

V usage is TRBV9 and J usage is TRBJ2-1; TRBD2 agrees at 10 bases. The CDR3 has 16 amino acids. Germline CDR1 reads SGDLS; CDR2 reads YYNGEE. With V trimmed by 4 bases and J by 7 bases, 11 bases remained unmatched. CDR3 protein: CASSIQSGGAGNEQFF. In DNA, the CDR3 is TGTGCCAGCAGCATCCAAAGCGGGGGGGCCGGGAATGAGCAGTTCTTC.

This chain uses TRBV6-5 with TRBJ1-1; TRBD1 might be the D (6 bases). The CDR3 is 15 residues long. Trimming took 2 bases from V and 2 from J, leaving 12 bases between them. The V gene's germline CDR1 is MNHEY and CDR2 SVGAGI. The chain's CDR3 is CASSYRTEPNTEAFF. The CDR3 region has the DNA TGTGCCAGCAGTTACAGGACAGAACCAAACACTGAAGCTTTCTTT.

As regards this clone: The junction and the germline gene differ at one end; a read error may be behind it. J is TRBJ1-6 and V is TRBV7-7; possible D gene TRBD1, 5 bases. This CDR3 comprises 17 residues. CDR1 SSHAT and CDR2 FNYEAQ come from the germline V gene (reference sequence). The CDR3 reads CASSLETAGTDNSPLHF. The DNA for the CDR3 is TGTGCTAGCAGCTTAGAGACGGCCGGGACCGATAATTCACCCCTCCACTTT.

This clone was observed a handful of times. The rearrangement joins TRBV28 to TRBJ1-5; D is unclear. V lost 2 bases, J lost 1 base, and 9 bases lay in between. CDR1 MDHEN and CDR2 SYDVKM come from the germline V gene. The length of the CDR3 is 15 residues. CDR3: CASSLTIVSNQPQHF. CDR3 nucleotides: TGTGCCAGCAGTTTAACAATCGTCAGCAATCAGCCCCAGCATTTT.

The gene calls are TRBV5-1 and TRBJ2-3; TRBD2 aligns across 9 bases. V shed 0 bases, J shed 0 bases, and the junction held 2 bases outside the gene matches. CDR1 and CDR2 from the germline V gene are SGHRS and YFSETQ. The CDR3 has 16 amino acids. The chain's CDR3 is CASSLAAGGSTDTQYF. CDR3 sequence (DNA): TGCGCCAGCAGCTTGGCAGCGGGGGGTAGCACAGATACGCAGTATTTT.

This chain links TRBV7-2 with TRBJ2-1, with unresolved D. Trimming pared 2 bases from V and 7 bases from J, leaving 9 bases between. Germline V gene lookup returns CDR1 SGHTA and CDR2 FQGNSA. CDR3 size: 13 residues. The CDR3 protein is CASSLTLGNEQFF. The CDR3 DNA is TGTGCCAGCAGCTTAACGTTGGGGAATGAGCAGTTCTTC.

The V gene is TRBV18, the J gene TRBJ1-5; weak D call: TRBD1 (5 bases). Trimming left V 4 bases short and J 0 bases short, with 7 bases between. CDR1 is KGHSH and CDR2 is LQKENI in the germline V gene. CDR3 length: 14 residues. In DNA form, the CDR3 reads TGTGCCAGCTCACAACAGGATAGCAATCAGCCCCAGCATTTT. Translation: CASSQQDSNQPQHF.

This clone was recorded only once. V and J are TRBV5-1 and TRBJ2-1, with D perhaps matching TRBD1 (5 bases). CDR1 is SGHRS, CDR2 YFSETQ, per germline. The CDR3 extends over 16 amino acids. The germline V and J ends were trimmed by 0 bases and 0 bases, with 10 bases remaining between them. CDR3 DNA sequence: TGCGCCAGCAGCTTGGATGGGCAGGGCTCCTACAATGAGCAGTTCTTC. Translating gives CASSLDGQGSYNEQFF.

The V call is TRBV4-2, the J call TRBJ2-3, with D tentatively TRBD1 or TRBD2 (6 bases each). In germline, CDR1 is LGHNA, CDR2 YNFKEQ. CDR3 size: 18 residues. V shed 2 bases and J shed 6 bases, with 24 bases lying between them. The DNA of the CDR3 is TGTGCCAGCAGCCAAAGCTACACGGGGGCCCCCGGAGCGGATACGCAGTATTTT. This encodes CASSQSYTGAPGADTQYF.

V is TRBV29-1 and J is TRBJ1-6, with D unresolved. CDR3 size: 13 residues. V dropped 6 bases and J dropped 7 bases, with 13 bases sitting between them. Germline CDR1 reads SQVTM; CDR2 reads ANQGSEA. CDR3 bases: TGCAGCGTAAAGACGGGCCCCAATTCACCCCTCCACTTT. Protein sequence: CSVKTGPNSPLHF.

The rearrangement links TRBV7-2 to TRBJ1-2, with D possibly matching TRBD1 (5 bases). There are 15 residues in the CDR3. CDR1 and CDR2 from the germline V gene are SGHTA and FQGNSA. The V end was cut by 5 bases, the J end by 0 bases, with 13 bases between. The CDR3 loop is CASSPGQGPNYGYTF. The CDR3 nucleotides are TGTGCCAGCAGCCCAGGACAAGGCCCTAACTATGGCTACACCTTC.